Listed below are T cell receptor beta chains from one sample, sequenced in a study of T cell responses to AZD1222 COVID-19 vaccine. Sequencing used immunoSEQ multiplex PCR; TCRdb keeps in-frame clones, though not all of them. The sample holds around 80,000 clones, roughly 90% seen once. Here the sequenced sample was peripheral blood, taken 28 days after the second AZD1222 dose. The source is an adult who received the AZD1222 COVID-19 vaccine. CDR3s include the opening cysteine and the closing phenylalanine or tryptophan.

V gene	J gene	CDR3 protein
TRBV21-1	TRBJ2-1	CASSIRPGTSGLSSYNEQFF
TRBV10-2	TRBJ2-1	CASSESGGATYNEQFF
TRBV2	TRBJ2-2	CASSEGWLVSTGELFF
TRBV28	TRBJ1-1	CASSLGTGNTEAFF
TRBV5-1	TRBJ2-1	CASSAAPGPTYNEQFF
TRBV13	TRBJ2-2	CASATTGQANTGELFF
TRBV6-2/TRBV6-3	TRBJ1-1	CASSRDPQREAFF
TRBV6-5	TRBJ1-1	CASSYTKGGTEAFF
TRBV9	TRBJ2-7	CASSPETSGSTVSYEQYF
TRBV29-1	TRBJ2-7	CSAEGGGYEQYF
TRBV28	TRBJ2-1	CASRWRDGNEQFF
TRBV28	TRBJ1-5	CASRGTGGNQPQHF
TRBV6-5	TRBJ1-1	CASSFITKAFF
TRBV14	TRBJ2-6	CASSQVIRAGANVLTF
TRBV5-4	TRBJ2-2	CASKATDSFGELFF
TRBV9	TRBJ2-1	CASSAGTSGISEQFF
TRBV5-1	TRBJ2-1	CASSTNAGEEQFF
TRBV4-3	TRBJ2-1	CASSVDSSSSNEQFF
TRBV5-1	TRBJ1-4	CASSFQGVSNNEKLFF
TRBV3-1/TRBV3-2	TRBJ2-7	CASSLRLRGYEQYF
TRBV7-9	TRBJ2-4	CASSQHDPNIQYF
TRBV7-2	TRBJ2-5	CASSFHGSQETQYF
TRBV28	TRBJ2-7	CASSFSSANSYEQYF
TRBV28	TRBJ1-6	CASSRPGGASGHSPLHF
TRBV19	TRBJ2-6	CASSPGEPSGANVLTF
TRBV11-1	TRBJ2-3	CASSWSGEPEADTQYF
TRBV19	TRBJ2-1	CASRTSGRAGNEQFF
TRBV7-2	TRBJ1-1	CASSLEYAEAFF
TRBV28	TRBJ2-1	CASLASNEQFF
TRBV15	TRBJ1-1	CATSRDAMGLLITEAFF
TRBV28	TRBJ1-6	CASSSGQGDSPLHF
TRBV19	TRBJ1-5	CASRKTGTGQPQHF
TRBV4-3	TRBJ1-1	CASSYTGTEAFF
TRBV7-2	TRBJ2-7	CASSSNYYEQYF
TRBV6-5	TRBJ1-2	CASSYRFNYGYTF
TRBV28	TRBJ2-3	CASSRGPDTQYF
TRBV6-5	TRBJ2-6	CASSTTAAGANVLTF
TRBV4-2	TRBJ2-7	CASSHGDGTYEQYF
TRBV2	TRBJ2-7	CASREQGPTYEQYF
TRBV11-2	TRBJ2-4	CASSLQLAGVMSIQYF
TRBV2	TRBJ1-5	CASSPQVGDQPQHF
TRBV29-1	TRBJ2-5	CSVDVLAGETQYF
TRBV18	TRBJ2-2	CASSLGQATGELFF
TRBV4-1	TRBJ2-1	CASSQEGAYNEQFF
TRBV7-3	TRBJ2-3	CASSSGGTDTQYF